This T cell receptor beta chain was captured in a study of blood T cell repertoires in COVID-19. V was clipped by 6 bases and J by 2 bases; unmatched bases: 7. The CDR3 has 15 amino acids. CDR1 and CDR2 (germline): MDHEN, SYDVKM. Method: immunoSEQ multiplex PCR; TCRdb's copy keeps in-frame clones and lacks some. The table includes some 160,000 clones, 83% detected once. Material for sequencing was peripheral blood. The rearrangement links TRBV28 to TRBJ2-3, with 8 positions matching TRBD1. The sequence was obtained from a woman over 75 with acute or convalescent COVID-19. This chain's CDR3 is CASSRQGAYTDTQYF. CDR3 nucleotide sequence: TGTGCCAGCAGCCGGCAGGGGGCTTACACAGATACGCAGTATTTT. The complete variable domain, with remaining parts taken from reference TRBV28 and TRBJ2-3, reads DVKVTQSSRYLVKRTGEKVFLECVQDMDHENMFWYRQDPGLGLRLIYFSYDVKMKEKGDIPEGYSVSREKKERFSLILESASTNQTSMYLCASSRQGAYTDTQYFGPGTRLTVL.